The present TCR beta chain was sequenced within a study of early T cells in non-severe SARS-CoV-2 infection. Study summary: With bulk RNA from unsorted whole blood as input, sequencing yielded unpaired chains. Study findings and constraints: Anti-spike CD8 specificities were favored by VDJdb matching, whose results missed private and CD4 specificities.

A few counts support this clonotype. As yet, its antigen is unknown. Unique molecular identifier tags were affixed to discrete cDNA molecules. Using its own MiXCR run on the 5' RACE reads, TCRdb lists one record per CDR3 protein. The sample carries approximately 26,000 distinct CDR3 sequences, over 4% recorded once. The V end lost 1 base, the J end lost 3 bases, and 4 bases lay between the germline ends. This CDR3 contains 13 residues. Germline CDR1 and CDR2: SEHNR and FQNEAQ (reference sequence). The sequence came from an adult who was a healthcare worker with PCR-confirmed SARS-CoV-2 infection or an uninfected control (not recorded which). This chain links TRBV7-9 with TRBJ2-1; the D is unclear. The specimen was whole blood. The CDR3 sequence is CASSLVLYNEQFF. CDR3 sequence (DNA): TGTGCCAGCAGCTTAGTCCTCTACAATGAGCAGTTCTTC.